This record concerns one TCR beta chain sequence. Its antigen is unknown. The sample is drawn from a study of PD-L1 blockade in urothelial cancer. In the study overall: Median T cell yield per blood sample was about 150,000 cells.

Findings and caveats of the study: At 3 weeks on treatment, tumor-associated clones expanded more with durable benefit.

This sample's time point: pretreatment peripheral blood. Only in-frame clones appear in the TCRdb table, and some are missing; sequencing was by immunoSEQ multiplex PCR. The sample has about 39,000 clones; 91% are singletons. The CDR3 spans 16 residues. CDR1 MRHNA and CDR2 SNTAGT come from the germline V gene. After removal of 2 bases from V and 0 bases from J, the junction contained 3 bases not matched to a gene. V is TRBV6-4 and J is TRBJ2-3; 9 nucleotides line up with TRBD2. The input for sequencing was PBMCs, taken around atezolizumab (anti-PD-L1) treatment. This TCR was recovered from a woman in her fifties or sixties with urothelial cancer. The CDR3 loop is CASSDGLAPSTDTQYF. The CDR3 DNA reads TGTGCCAGCAGTGACGGACTAGCGCCTAGCACAGATACGCAGTATTTT.